A selection of T cell receptor beta chains follows, all from one sample in a study of T cells in Graves' hyperthyroidism and ophthalmopathy. TCRdb processed the multiplex PCR reads anew with MiXCR; each CDR3 protein has one entry. The table shows about 560,000 distinct CDR3 sequences, with roughly a sixth occurring only once. Sequencing input: blood. These receptors were collected from a woman between 18 and 29 years old with Graves' hyperthyroidism. Each CDR3 is given without its conserved first and last residue. Size tells how often a clone was seen (once, few, many) or the class of an expanded clone, and some rows leave it out.

J	size	V	CDR3
TRBJ2-5	many	TRBV11-3	ASSLDGAGDQETQY
TRBJ2-7	many	TRBV12-3/TRBV12-4	ASSRIASYEQY
TRBJ1-1	NA	TRBV6-1	ASRKGLGGFDTEAF
TRBJ2-5	few	TRBV12-3/TRBV12-4	ASSFGVAGASETQY
TRBJ2-3	many	TRBV5-1	ASSPGTQLTDTQY
TRBJ2-7	few	TRBV5-5	ASSYSTGTGLYEQY
TRBJ1-2	many	TRBV7-9	ASSQGGGQGDYGYT
TRBJ2-1	many	TRBV2	ASSAGGGYEQF
TRBJ2-1	many	TRBV7-2	ASSLALRNEQF
TRBJ2-7	many	TRBV20-1	SAKDPKGLELEQY
TRBJ2-1	few	TRBV12-3/TRBV12-4	VSSLASLRVAAHNEQF
TRBJ1-1	NA	TRBV27	ASWRGLMNTEAF
TRBJ2-7	many	TRBV6-2/TRBV6-3	ASSYGQISYEQY
TRBJ1-5	many	TRBV5-5	ASSIAGVNQPQH
TRBJ1-1	few	TRBV7-9	ASSRQPPGAEAF
TRBJ2-7	NA	TRBV6-1	ASRQTSGSHEQY
TRBJ1-5	NA	TRBV19	ASSDRDRTYFQPQH
TRBJ2-7	NA	TRBV4-3	ASSQEWTEGEQY